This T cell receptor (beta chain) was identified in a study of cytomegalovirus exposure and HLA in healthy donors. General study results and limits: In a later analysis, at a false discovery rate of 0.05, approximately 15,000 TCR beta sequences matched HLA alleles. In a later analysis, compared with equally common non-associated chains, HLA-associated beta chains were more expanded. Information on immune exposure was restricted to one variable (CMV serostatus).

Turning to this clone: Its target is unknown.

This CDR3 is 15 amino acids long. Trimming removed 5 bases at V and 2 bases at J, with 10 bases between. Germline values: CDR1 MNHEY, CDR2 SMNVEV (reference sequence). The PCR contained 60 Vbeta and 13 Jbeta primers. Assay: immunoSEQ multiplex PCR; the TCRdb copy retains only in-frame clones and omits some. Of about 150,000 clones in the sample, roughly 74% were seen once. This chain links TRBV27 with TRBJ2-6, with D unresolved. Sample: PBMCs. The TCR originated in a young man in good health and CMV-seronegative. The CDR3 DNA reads TGTGCCAGCAGTACAATCCCAGCTGGGGCCAACGTCCTGACTTTC. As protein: CASSTIPAGANVLTF. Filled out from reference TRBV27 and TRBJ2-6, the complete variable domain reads EAQVTQNPRYLITVTGKKLTVTCSQNMNHEYMSWYRQDPGLGLRQIYYSMNVEVTDKGDVPEGYKVSRKEKRNFPLILESPSPNQTSLYFCASSTIPAGANVLTFGAGSRLTVL.